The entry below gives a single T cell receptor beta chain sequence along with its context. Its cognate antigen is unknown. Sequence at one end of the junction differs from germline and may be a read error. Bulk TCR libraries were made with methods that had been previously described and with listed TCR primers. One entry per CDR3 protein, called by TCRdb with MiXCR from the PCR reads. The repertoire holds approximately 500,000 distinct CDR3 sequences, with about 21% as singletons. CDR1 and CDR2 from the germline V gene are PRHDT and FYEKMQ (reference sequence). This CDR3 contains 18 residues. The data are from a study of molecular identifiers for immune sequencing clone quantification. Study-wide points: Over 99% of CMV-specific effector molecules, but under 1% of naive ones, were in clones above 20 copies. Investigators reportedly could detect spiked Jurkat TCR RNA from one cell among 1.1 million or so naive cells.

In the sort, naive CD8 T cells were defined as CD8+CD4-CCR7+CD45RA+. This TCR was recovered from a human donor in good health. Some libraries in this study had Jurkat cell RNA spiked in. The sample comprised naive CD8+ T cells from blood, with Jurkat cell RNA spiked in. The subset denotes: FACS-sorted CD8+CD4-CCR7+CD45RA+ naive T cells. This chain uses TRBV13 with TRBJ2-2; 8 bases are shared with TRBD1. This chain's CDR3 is CTSSLWTGTGYFTGELFF. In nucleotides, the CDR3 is TGTACCAGCAGCTTATGGACCGGGACAGGATATTTCACCGGGGAGCTGTTTTTT.